The clone carrying this T cell receptor beta chain was observed a few times. The data derive from a study of T cell responses to AZD1222 COVID-19 vaccine. The V gene's germline CDR1 is SNHLY and CDR2 FYNNEI. V lost 9 bases to trimming and J lost 5 bases; unmatched junction nucleotides: 4. The CDR3 is made up of 13 amino acids. The method was immunoSEQ multiplex PCR; TCRdb's version includes in-frame clones alone and lacks a portion of them. The table lists some 160,000 clones, 90% to 95% of them singletons. J is TRBJ1-3 and V is TRBV2; 10 nucleotides agree with TRBD1. The sequences come from peripheral blood, collected on day 0 of AZD1222 vaccination. The receptor was isolated from an adult in good health. The CDR3 DNA reads as TGTGCCAGTAAGGACAGGGGGAGAAACACCATATATTTT. Its protein product is CASKDRGRNTIYF.